A selection of T cell receptor beta chains follows, all from one sample in a study of T cells in localized non-small cell lung cancer. Here immunoSEQ multiplex PCR was the method, and the copy in TCRdb shows in-frame clones only, minus some. The table shows about 24,000 clones, with roughly 87% occurring only once. Sample: peripheral blood, taken before any cancer treatment. The source of these receptors is a male donor older than 55 with stage I squamous cell lung carcinoma. CDR3s include the opening cysteine and the closing phenylalanine or tryptophan. The D gene is left open where the match is weak. Part of the rows lack a size; the others show once, few, many or a class for expanded clones.

clone size: few
V gene: TRBV5-5
D gene: .
J gene: TRBJ1-2
CDR3 DNA: TGTGCCAGCAGCTTTGTCGCAAACTATGGCTACACCTTC
CDR3 protein: CASSFVANYGYTF

clone size: .
V gene: TRBV4-3
D gene: .
J gene: TRBJ1-5
CDR3 DNA: TGCGCCAGCAGCCAAGAGCAAGGGGTTAATCAGCCCCAGCATTTT
CDR3 protein: CASSQEQGVNQPQHF

clone size: .
V gene: TRBV5-6
D gene: .
J gene: TRBJ2-5
CDR3 DNA: TGTGCCAGCAGTTCGGTGGCTACGGGGACCCAGTACTTC
CDR3 protein: CASSSVATGTQYF

clone size: .
V gene: TRBV5-6
D gene: .
J gene: TRBJ2-3
CDR3 DNA: TGTGCCAGCAGCTTTGGATTGGGATCTAGCACAGATACGCAGTATTTT
CDR3 protein: CASSFGLGSSTDTQYF

clone size: .
V gene: TRBV11-2
D gene: .
J gene: TRBJ2-3
CDR3 DNA: TGTGCCAGCACCCCCCTGCTGGGGACAGATACGCAGTATTTT
CDR3 protein: CASTPLLGTDTQYF

clone size: .
V gene: TRBV19
D gene: .
J gene: TRBJ2-1
CDR3 DNA: TGTGCCAGTAGTATGAGAACCTACAATGAGCAGTTCTTC
CDR3 protein: CASSMRTYNEQFF

clone size: .
V gene: TRBV9
D gene: TRBD1
J gene: TRBJ2-1
CDR3 DNA: TGTGCCAGCAGCCTGGGGACAGTGGATGAGCAGTTCTTC
CDR3 protein: CASSLGTVDEQFF

clone size: .
V gene: TRBV10-1
D gene: .
J gene: TRBJ2-3
CDR3 DNA: TGCGCCAGCAGTGAGTCGGGGGCAGGGACAGATACGCAGTATTTT
CDR3 protein: CASSESGAGTDTQYF

clone size: few
V gene: TRBV27
D gene: .
J gene: TRBJ2-2
CDR3 DNA: TGTGCCAGCAGGGGAATCGCCGGGGAGCTGTTTTTT
CDR3 protein: CASRGIAGELFF

clone size: .
V gene: TRBV18
D gene: .
J gene: TRBJ1-2
CDR3 DNA: TGTGCCAGCTCACCCGACAGGTCTAACTATGGCTACACCTTC
CDR3 protein: CASSPDRSNYGYTF

clone size: few
V gene: TRBV11-2
D gene: .
J gene: TRBJ1-2
CDR3 DNA: TGTGCCAGCAGCCTTGCCGCAGATTTTAACTATGGCTACACCTTC
CDR3 protein: CASSLAADFNYGYTF

clone size: once
V gene: TRBV6-1
D gene: .
J gene: TRBJ2-7
CDR3 DNA: TGTGCCAGCACGGTAGGGTCCTACGAGCAGTACTTC
CDR3 protein: CASTVGSYEQYF

clone size: .
V gene: TRBV6-1
D gene: .
J gene: TRBJ2-1
CDR3 DNA: TGTGCCAGCAGTCTGACTAGTAAGTCCTACAATGAGCAGTTCTTC
CDR3 protein: CASSLTSKSYNEQFF

clone size: .
V gene: TRBV11-2
D gene: .
J gene: TRBJ1-2
CDR3 DNA: TGTGCCAGCAGCCGAGGAGGGGGGTCTAACTATGGCTACACCTTC
CDR3 protein: CASSRGGGSNYGYTF

clone size: .
V gene: TRBV7-7
D gene: TRBD1
J gene: TRBJ2-5
CDR3 DNA: TGTGCTAGCAGCTTAGGAGGGACAGGGAATCAGCCCCAGTACTTC
CDR3 protein: CASSLGGTGNQPQYF

clone size: .
V gene: TRBV27
D gene: TRBD2
J gene: TRBJ2-7
CDR3 DNA: TGTGCCAGCAGTCGAGCGGGAGGTAACTACGAGCAGTACTTC
CDR3 protein: CASSRAGGNYEQYF

clone size: .
V gene: TRBV7-3
D gene: .
J gene: TRBJ2-1
CDR3 DNA: TGTGCCAGCAGCTTAATGGAGCAGGCGGGGCAGTTCTTC
CDR3 protein: CASSLMEQAGQFF

clone size: .
V gene: TRBV11-3
D gene: TRBD2
J gene: TRBJ2-5
CDR3 DNA: TGTGCCAGCAGCCTCTCGGACGGGGGGGTAAAGACCCAGTACTTC
CDR3 protein: CASSLSDGGVKTQYF

clone size: .
V gene: TRBV18
D gene: .
J gene: TRBJ1-1
CDR3 DNA: TGTGCCAGCTCACCAAGACAGGCAAGGTCGGTGAGCACTGAAGCTTTCTTT
CDR3 protein: CASSPRQARSVSTEAFF

clone size: .
V gene: TRBV5-6
D gene: .
J gene: TRBJ2-7
CDR3 DNA: TGTGCCAGCAGCCGGGGAAGGTACGAGCAGTACTTC
CDR3 protein: CASSRGRYEQYF

clone size: .
V gene: TRBV18
D gene: .
J gene: TRBJ1-2
CDR3 DNA: TGTGCCAGCTCATACGATCAGGGGAACTATGGCTACACCTTC
CDR3 protein: CASSYDQGNYGYTF

clone size: .
V gene: TRBV6-6
D gene: .
J gene: TRBJ2-1
CDR3 DNA: TGTGCCAGCAGGATCCAGGACAATGAGCAGTTCTTC
CDR3 protein: CASRIQDNEQFF

clone size: .
V gene: TRBV2
D gene: .
J gene: TRBJ2-6
CDR3 DNA: TGTGCCAGCACCGGCAGGGGCCCCTCTGGGGCCAACGTCCTGACTTTC
CDR3 protein: CASTGRGPSGANVLTF

clone size: .
V gene: TRBV2
D gene: TRBD2
J gene: TRBJ2-1
CDR3 DNA: TGTGCCAGCAGTGAGAAGCGGCTAGCGGGAGGCTACAATGAGCAGTTCTTC
CDR3 protein: CASSEKRLAGGYNEQFF

clone size: .
V gene: TRBV7-2
D gene: .
J gene: TRBJ2-2
CDR3 DNA: TGTGCCAGCAGCGCGAGGTCGGGGAGTGGCGGGGAGCTGTTTTTT
CDR3 protein: CASSARSGSGGELFF

clone size: .
V gene: TRBV18
D gene: TRBD1
J gene: TRBJ1-4
CDR3 DNA: TGTGCCAGCTCACCACGACAGGGGACGACAACTAATGAAAAACTGTTTTTT
CDR3 protein: CASSPRQGTTTNEKLFF

clone size: .
V gene: TRBV5-4
D gene: .
J gene: TRBJ2-2
CDR3 DNA: TGTGCCAGCAGCTTGGAATGGAACACCGGGGAGCTGTTTTTT
CDR3 protein: CASSLEWNTGELFF

clone size: few
V gene: TRBV6-1
D gene: TRBD2
J gene: TRBJ2-1
CDR3 DNA: TGTGCCAGCAGTGACTGGGGGCTAGCGGGGGGGGATGAGCAGTTCTTC
CDR3 protein: CASSDWGLAGGDEQFF

clone size: .
V gene: TRBV16
D gene: .
J gene: TRBJ2-1
CDR3 DNA: TGTGCCAGCCGGGACATTTCCAATGAGCAGTTCTTC
CDR3 protein: CASRDISNEQFF

clone size: .
V gene: TRBV9
D gene: .
J gene: TRBJ2-2
CDR3 DNA: TGTGCCAGCAGCGTAGATGGCGATAACACCGGGGAGCTGTTTTTT
CDR3 protein: CASSVDGDNTGELFF

clone size: .
V gene: TRBV5-4
D gene: TRBD2
J gene: TRBJ2-2
CDR3 DNA: TGTGCCAGCAGCCGGGACTACACCAACACCGGGGAGCTGTTTTTT
CDR3 protein: CASSRDYTNTGELFF

clone size: .
V gene: TRBV6-1
D gene: .
J gene: TRBJ1-4
CDR3 DNA: TGTGCCAGCAGTTCCGACAGGTCCCTGGGAAAACTGTTTTTT
CDR3 protein: CASSSDRSLGKLFF

clone size: .
V gene: TRBV6-1
D gene: TRBD1
J gene: TRBJ1-1
CDR3 DNA: TGTGCCAGTACCGGGACAGCGATCACTGAAGCTTTCTTT
CDR3 protein: CASTGTAITEAFF

clone size: .
V gene: TRBV28
D gene: .
J gene: TRBJ1-5
CDR3 DNA: TGTGCCAGCAGTTTGCTCGGTAGCAATCAGCCCCAGCATTTT
CDR3 protein: CASSLLGSNQPQHF

clone size: .
V gene: TRBV13
D gene: .
J gene: TRBJ2-7
CDR3 DNA: TGTGCCAGCAGCTTAGGACAGGTGAACTACGAGCAGTACTTC
CDR3 protein: CASSLGQVNYEQYF

clone size: .
V gene: TRBV6-5
D gene: .
J gene: TRBJ2-4
CDR3 DNA: TGTGCCAGCAGAGACCGGGTAGCCAAAAACATTCAGTACTTC
CDR3 protein: CASRDRVAKNIQYF

clone size: .
V gene: TRBV5-4
D gene: TRBD1
J gene: TRBJ2-5
CDR3 DNA: TGTGCCAGCAGATACGACAGGGTCCAAGAGACCCAGTACTTC
CDR3 protein: CASRYDRVQETQYF

clone size: .
V gene: TRBV19
D gene: TRBD2
J gene: TRBJ2-2
CDR3 DNA: TGTGCCAGTAGCCTGGACCTTGGACTAGCGTTTTCCACCGGGGAGCTGTTTTTT
CDR3 protein: CASSLDLGLAFSTGELFF

clone size: .
V gene: TRBV18
D gene: .
J gene: TRBJ1-2
CDR3 DNA: TGTGCCAGCTCACCCGGACTTGCGGATGGCTACACCTTC
CDR3 protein: CASSPGLADGYTF

clone size: .
V gene: TRBV19
D gene: .
J gene: TRBJ2-2
CDR3 DNA: TGTGCCAGTAGTAATCCCCGGGACATGAAGTACGGGGAGCTGTTTTTT
CDR3 protein: CASSNPRDMKYGELFF

clone size: .
V gene: TRBV6-6
D gene: TRBD1
J gene: TRBJ1-2
CDR3 DNA: TGTGCCAGCAGTTTAGGACAGGGGACCTTCTCCTATGGCTACACCTTC
CDR3 protein: CASSLGQGTFSYGYTF

clone size: .
V gene: TRBV12-5
D gene: .
J gene: TRBJ1-1
CDR3 DNA: TGTGCTAGTGGTTCCGGACGGAGTAGGACTGAAGCTTTCTTT
CDR3 protein: CASGSGRSRTEAFF

clone size: few
V gene: TRBV11-2
D gene: TRBD1
J gene: TRBJ2-3
CDR3 DNA: TGTGCCAGCTCACAGGGGTTGGGCACAGATACGCAGTATTTT
CDR3 protein: CASSQGLGTDTQYF

clone size: .
V gene: TRBV18
D gene: .
J gene: TRBJ1-5
CDR3 DNA: TGTGCCAGCTCACCATCTGTTGGCGGATTAAATCAGCCCCAGCATTTT
CDR3 protein: CASSPSVGGLNQPQHF

clone size: .
V gene: TRBV9
D gene: .
J gene: TRBJ2-3
CDR3 DNA: TGTGCCAGCAACCCATCTGGTGCAGATACGCAGTATTTT
CDR3 protein: CASNPSGADTQYF

clone size: .
V gene: TRBV18
D gene: .
J gene: TRBJ2-3
CDR3 DNA: TGTGCCAGCTCCCTGAGCGCAGGCACAGATACGCAGTATTTT
CDR3 protein: CASSLSAGTDTQYF

clone size: once
V gene: TRBV7-6
D gene: TRBD2
J gene: TRBJ2-1
CDR3 DNA: TGTGCCAGCAGCTACAGAGGACTAGCAGTTGGGGCTGAGCAGTTCTTC
CDR3 protein: CASSYRGLAVGAEQFF

clone size: .
V gene: TRBV27
D gene: .
J gene: TRBJ1-4
CDR3 DNA: TGTGCCAGCAGGGGGTTGGGGTCTGGGGAAAAACTGTTTTTT
CDR3 protein: CASRGLGSGEKLFF

clone size: few
V gene: TRBV9
D gene: .
J gene: TRBJ2-7
CDR3 DNA: TGTGCCAGCAACCGGGACCCCAGCTCCTACGAGCAGTACTTC
CDR3 protein: CASNRDPSSYEQYF

clone size: .
V gene: TRBV6-5
D gene: .
J gene: TRBJ2-7
CDR3 DNA: TGTGCCAGCAGTTACGCAGCCGCGGGGCCCTACGAGCAGTACTTC
CDR3 protein: CASSYAAAGPYEQYF

clone size: .
V gene: TRBV5-1
D gene: TRBD1
J gene: TRBJ2-6
CDR3 DNA: TGCGCCAGCAGCTCTCAGGGGGAAGGGGCCAACGTCCTGACTTTC
CDR3 protein: CASSSQGEGANVLTF

clone size: .
V gene: TRBV6-5
D gene: .
J gene: TRBJ1-1
CDR3 DNA: TGTGCCAGCAGTTACGTGGGCTCGAGGTGGATCTTT
CDR3 protein: CASSYVGSRWIF

clone size: .
V gene: TRBV7-9
D gene: .
J gene: TRBJ1-3
CDR3 DNA: TGTGCCAGCAGCCCAAACGGAAACACCATATATTTT
CDR3 protein: CASSPNGNTIYF

clone size: .
V gene: TRBV29-1
D gene: .
J gene: TRBJ1-2
CDR3 DNA: TGCAGCGTTTCGGACGGGACTTATGGCTACACCTTC
CDR3 protein: CSVSDGTYGYTF

clone size: .
V gene: TRBV6-1
D gene: .
J gene: TRBJ1-1
CDR3 DNA: TGTGCCAGCAGGGCCGACAAATTTGAAGCTTTCTTT
CDR3 protein: CASRADKFEAFF

clone size: medium-sized
V gene: TRBV6-5
D gene: TRBD1
J gene: TRBJ1-2
CDR3 DNA: TGTGCCAGCAGTTACCAAACAGGGGCGGTATATGGCTACACCTTC
CDR3 protein: CASSYQTGAVYGYTF

clone size: .
V gene: TRBV2
D gene: TRBD1
J gene: TRBJ2-2
CDR3 DNA: TGTGCCAGCAGCCGACAGGGCGGAAGCACCGGGGAGCTGTTTTTT
CDR3 protein: CASSRQGGSTGELFF

clone size: once
V gene: TRBV10-2
D gene: TRBD1
J gene: TRBJ1-1
CDR3 DNA: TGCGCCAGCAGTGAACCCGGCCGGGGAGGGACAGCTACTGAAGCTTTCTTT
CDR3 protein: CASSEPGRGGTATEAFF

clone size: .
V gene: TRBV6-5
D gene: TRBD1
J gene: TRBJ2-1
CDR3 DNA: TGTGCCAGCAGTTTCCGACAGGGTGAGCAGTTCTTC
CDR3 protein: CASSFRQGEQFF

clone size: .
V gene: TRBV19
D gene: .
J gene: TRBJ1-1
CDR3 DNA: TGTGCCAGTAGTATCATCTCAGGAGGAGTGGGTGAAGCTTTCTTT
CDR3 protein: CASSIISGGVGEAFF